The clone carrying this TCR beta chain was picked up many times. The antigen is undetermined. These data come from a study of CD8+CD57+ T cells in acquired aplastic anemia. At the level of the study: CD4+ and CD8+ cells, once sorted, gave DNA averaging about 3.4 ug. Healthy donors had, on average, around 10 million reads for their CD4+ cells.

The CDR3 totals 13 residues. From germline, CDR1 is SGDLS and CDR2 YYNGEE. Trimming stripped 0 bases from V and 7 bases from J, with 11 bases between. General study results and limits: Significant differences in CD8+ Simpson's diversity were not observed between patients and controls.

The study profiled TCR beta VDJ and CDR3 using genomic DNA as template. Using its own MiXCR run on the reads, TCRdb lists one record per CDR3 protein. The table shows 150,000 to 200,000 distinct CDR3 sequences, with about 60% occurring only once. The sample comprised sorted CD4+, CD8+, or CD8+CD57+ T cells (not recorded which) from PBMCs. This sequence originates from a human donor in good health. The V call is TRBV9, the J call TRBJ2-7; the D gene is possibly TRBD2 (7 bases). The CDR3 DNA reads TGTGCCAGCAGCGTAGACGGGGGGCGGGAGCAGTACTTC. Protein product: CASSVDGGREQYF.